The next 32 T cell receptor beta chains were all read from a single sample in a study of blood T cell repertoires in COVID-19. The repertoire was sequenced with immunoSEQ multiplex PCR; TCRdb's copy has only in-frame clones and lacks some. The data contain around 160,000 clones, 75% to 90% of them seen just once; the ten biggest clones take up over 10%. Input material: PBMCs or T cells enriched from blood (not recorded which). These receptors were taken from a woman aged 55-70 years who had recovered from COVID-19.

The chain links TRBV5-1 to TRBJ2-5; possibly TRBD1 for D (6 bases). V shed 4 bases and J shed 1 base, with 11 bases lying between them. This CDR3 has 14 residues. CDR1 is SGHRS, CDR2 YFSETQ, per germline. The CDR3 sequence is CASSVRGFQETQYF. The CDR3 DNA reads TGCGCCAGCAGCGTTAGGGGGTTCCAAGAGACCCAGTACTTC. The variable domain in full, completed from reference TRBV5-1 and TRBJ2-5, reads KAGVTQTPRYLIKTRGQQVTLSCSPISGHRSVSWYQQTPGQGLQFLFEYFSETQRNKGNFPGRFSGRQFSNSRSEMNVSTLELGDSALYLCASSVRGFQETQYFGPGTRLLVL.

Here the CDR3 reads CASSLRQIDSNTEAFF. DNA of the CDR3: TGTGCCAGCTCACTCCGACAGATAGACTCGAACACTGAAGCTTTCTTT. J is TRBJ1-1 and V is TRBV18; a weak D match, TRBD1 (5 bases). V lost 4 bases to trimming and J lost 1 base, with 16 bases between them. Germline V gene sequence: CDR1 KGHSH, CDR2 LQKENI. The CDR3 spans 16 residues.

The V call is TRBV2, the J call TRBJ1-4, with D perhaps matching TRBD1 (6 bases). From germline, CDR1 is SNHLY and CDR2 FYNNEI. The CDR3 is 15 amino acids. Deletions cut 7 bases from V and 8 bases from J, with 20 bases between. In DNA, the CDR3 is TGTGCCAGCAAAATGTACAGGGTTGAAGGCGAAAAACTGTTTTTT. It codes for CASKMYRVEGEKLFF. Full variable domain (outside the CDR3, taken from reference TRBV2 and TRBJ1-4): EPEVTQTPSHQVTQMGQEVILRCVPISNHLYFYWYRQILGQKVEFLVSFYNNEISEKSEIFDDQFSVERPDGSNFTLKIRSTKLEDSAMYFCASKMYRVEGEKLFFGSGTQLSVL.

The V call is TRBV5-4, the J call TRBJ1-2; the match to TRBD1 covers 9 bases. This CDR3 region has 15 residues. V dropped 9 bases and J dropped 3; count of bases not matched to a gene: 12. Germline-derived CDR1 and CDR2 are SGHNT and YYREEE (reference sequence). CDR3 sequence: CATKVTGQGDYGYTF. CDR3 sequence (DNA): TGTGCCACAAAAGTTACGGGACAGGGAGACTATGGCTACACCTTC.

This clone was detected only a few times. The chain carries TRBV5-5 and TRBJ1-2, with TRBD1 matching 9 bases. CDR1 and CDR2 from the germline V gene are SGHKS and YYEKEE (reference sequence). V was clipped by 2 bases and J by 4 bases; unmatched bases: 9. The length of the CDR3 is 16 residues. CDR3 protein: CASSLGTGNYFYGYTF. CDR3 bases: TGTGCCAGCAGCTTAGGGACAGGGAATTATTTCTATGGCTACACCTTC.

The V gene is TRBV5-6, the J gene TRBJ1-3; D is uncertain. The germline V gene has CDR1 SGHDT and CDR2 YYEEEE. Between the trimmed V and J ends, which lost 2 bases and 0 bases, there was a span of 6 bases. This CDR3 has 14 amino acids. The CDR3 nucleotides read TGTGCCAGCAGCTTTTATCGCTCTGGAAACACCATATATTTT. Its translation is CASSFYRSGNTIYF.

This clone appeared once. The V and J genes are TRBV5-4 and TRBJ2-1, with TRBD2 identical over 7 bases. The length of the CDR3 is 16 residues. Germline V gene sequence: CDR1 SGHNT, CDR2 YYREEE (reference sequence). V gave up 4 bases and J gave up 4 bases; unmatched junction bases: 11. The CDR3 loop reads CASSTGTNRQYNEQFF. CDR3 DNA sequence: TGTGCCAGCAGCACGGGGACTAACCGCCAATACAATGAGCAGTTCTTC.

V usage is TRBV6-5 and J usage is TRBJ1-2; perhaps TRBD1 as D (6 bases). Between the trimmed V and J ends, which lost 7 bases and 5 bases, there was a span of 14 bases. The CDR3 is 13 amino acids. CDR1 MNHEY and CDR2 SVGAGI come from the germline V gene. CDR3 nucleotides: TGTGCCAGCAAGGAACAGGGAAAGTATGGCTACACCTTC. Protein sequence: CASKEQGKYGYTF.

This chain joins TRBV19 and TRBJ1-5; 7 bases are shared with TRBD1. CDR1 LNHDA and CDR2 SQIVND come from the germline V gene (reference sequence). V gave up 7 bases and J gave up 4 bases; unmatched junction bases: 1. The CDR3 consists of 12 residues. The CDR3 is CASTQGNQPQHF. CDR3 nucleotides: TGTGCCAGTACACAGGGGAATCAGCCCCAGCATTTT.

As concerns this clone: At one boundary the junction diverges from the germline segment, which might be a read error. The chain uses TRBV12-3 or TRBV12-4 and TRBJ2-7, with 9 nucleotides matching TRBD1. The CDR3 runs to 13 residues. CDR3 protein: CASTHGQGSPLNF. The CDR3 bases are TGTGCCAGCACCCATGGACAGGGGTCCCCTTTGAACTTC.

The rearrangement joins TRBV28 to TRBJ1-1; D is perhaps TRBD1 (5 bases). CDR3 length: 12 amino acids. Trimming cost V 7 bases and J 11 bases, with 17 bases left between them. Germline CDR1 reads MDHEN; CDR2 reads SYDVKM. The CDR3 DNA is TGTGCCAGCACTGCCCGGGGGGTTGCCGCTTTCTTT. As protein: CASTARGVAAFF.

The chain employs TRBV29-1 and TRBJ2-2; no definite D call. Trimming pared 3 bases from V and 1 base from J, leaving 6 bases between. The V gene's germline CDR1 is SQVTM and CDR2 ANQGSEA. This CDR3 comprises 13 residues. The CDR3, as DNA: TGCAGCGTTGACGAGTTGAACACCGGGGAGCTGTTTTTT. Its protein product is CSVDELNTGELFF.

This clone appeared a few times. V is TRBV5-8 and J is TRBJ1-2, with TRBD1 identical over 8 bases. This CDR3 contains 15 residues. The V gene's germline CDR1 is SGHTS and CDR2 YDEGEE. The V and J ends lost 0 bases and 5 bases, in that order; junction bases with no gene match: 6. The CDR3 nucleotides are TGTGCCAGCAGCTTGGGCCAACGGACAGGGTATGGCTACACCTTC. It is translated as CASSLGQRTGYGYTF.

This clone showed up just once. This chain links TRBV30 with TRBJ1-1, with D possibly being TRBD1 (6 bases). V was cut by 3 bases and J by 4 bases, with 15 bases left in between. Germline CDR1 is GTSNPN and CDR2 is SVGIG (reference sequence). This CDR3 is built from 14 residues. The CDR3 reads CAWRAFWGPTEAFF. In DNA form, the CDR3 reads TGTGCCTGGAGAGCTTTTTGGGGGCCCACTGAAGCTTTCTTT.

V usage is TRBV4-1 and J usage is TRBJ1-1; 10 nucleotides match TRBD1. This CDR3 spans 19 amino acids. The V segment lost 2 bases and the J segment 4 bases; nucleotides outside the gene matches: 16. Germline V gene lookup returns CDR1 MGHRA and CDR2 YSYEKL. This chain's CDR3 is CASSQRKFFRDRGGTEAFF. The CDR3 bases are TGCGCCAGCAGCCAACGCAAATTTTTCCGGGACAGGGGAGGCACTGAAGCTTTCTTT.

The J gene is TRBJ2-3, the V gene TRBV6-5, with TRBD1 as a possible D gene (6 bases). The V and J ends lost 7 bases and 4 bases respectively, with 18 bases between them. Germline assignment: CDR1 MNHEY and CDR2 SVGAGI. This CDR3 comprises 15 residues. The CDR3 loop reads CASTPQGLNPDTQYF. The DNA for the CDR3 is TGTGCCAGCACCCCGCAGGGGTTAAACCCAGATACGCAGTATTTT.

The chain's CDR3 is CASSLVLYTGELFF. The CDR3 DNA is TGTGCCAGCAGCTTAGTACTATACACCGGGGAGCTGTTTTTT. The chain is built from TRBV11-2 and TRBJ2-2; D unresolved. The CDR3 is 14 residues long. Germline-derived CDR1 and CDR2 are SGHAT and FQNNGV. Trimming pared 1 base from V and 3 bases from J, leaving 6 bases between.

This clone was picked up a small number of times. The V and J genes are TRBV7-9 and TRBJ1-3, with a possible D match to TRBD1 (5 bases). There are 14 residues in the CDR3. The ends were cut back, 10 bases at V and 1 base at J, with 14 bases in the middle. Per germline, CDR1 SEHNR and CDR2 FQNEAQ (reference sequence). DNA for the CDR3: TGTGCCACCGGATGGGGCACGTCTGGAAACACCATATATTTT. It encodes CATGWGTSGNTIYF.

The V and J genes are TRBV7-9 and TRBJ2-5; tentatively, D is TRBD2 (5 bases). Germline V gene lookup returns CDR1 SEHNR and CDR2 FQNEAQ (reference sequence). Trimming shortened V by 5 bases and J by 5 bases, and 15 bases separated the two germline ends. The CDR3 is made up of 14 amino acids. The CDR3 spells CASSPSGLRETQYF. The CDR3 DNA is TGTGCCAGCAGCCCGTCCGGACTTCGGGAGACCCAGTACTTC.

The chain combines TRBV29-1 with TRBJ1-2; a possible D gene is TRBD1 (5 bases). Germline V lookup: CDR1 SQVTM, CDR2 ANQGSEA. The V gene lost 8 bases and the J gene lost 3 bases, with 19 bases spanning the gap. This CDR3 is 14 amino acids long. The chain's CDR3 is CSILGHPRDYGYTF. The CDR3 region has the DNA TGCAGCATCCTCGGACACCCAAGGGACTATGGCTACACCTTC.

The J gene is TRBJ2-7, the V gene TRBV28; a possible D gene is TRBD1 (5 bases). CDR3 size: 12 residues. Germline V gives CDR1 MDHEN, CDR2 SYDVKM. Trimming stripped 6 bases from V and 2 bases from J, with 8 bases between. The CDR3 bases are TGTGCCAGCAGGGACACCCCCTACGAGCAGTACTTC. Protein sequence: CASRDTPYEQYF.

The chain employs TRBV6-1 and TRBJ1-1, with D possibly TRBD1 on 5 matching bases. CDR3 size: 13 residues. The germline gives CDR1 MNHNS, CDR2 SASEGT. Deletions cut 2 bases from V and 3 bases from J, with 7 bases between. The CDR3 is CASSERGDTEAFF. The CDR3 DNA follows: TGTGCCAGCAGTGAACGGGGGGACACTGAAGCTTTCTTT.

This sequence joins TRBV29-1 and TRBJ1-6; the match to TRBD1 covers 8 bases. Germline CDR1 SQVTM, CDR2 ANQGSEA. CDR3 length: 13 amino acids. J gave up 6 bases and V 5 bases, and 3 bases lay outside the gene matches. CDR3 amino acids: CSVSTGVNSPLHF. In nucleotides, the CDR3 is TGCAGCGTTTCGACAGGGGTTAATTCACCCCTCCACTTT.

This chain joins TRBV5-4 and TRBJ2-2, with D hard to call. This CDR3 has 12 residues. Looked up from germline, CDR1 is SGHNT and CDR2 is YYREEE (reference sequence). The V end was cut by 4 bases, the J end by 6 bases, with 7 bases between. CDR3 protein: CASSVYPGELFF. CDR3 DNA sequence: TGTGCCAGCAGCGTTTATCCCGGGGAGCTGTTTTTT.

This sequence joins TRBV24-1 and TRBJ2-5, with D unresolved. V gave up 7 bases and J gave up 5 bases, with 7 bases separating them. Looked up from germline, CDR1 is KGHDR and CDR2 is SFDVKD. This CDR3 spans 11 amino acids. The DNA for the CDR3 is TGTGCCACCAGCGACGGGGAGACCCAGTACTTC. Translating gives CATSDGETQYF.

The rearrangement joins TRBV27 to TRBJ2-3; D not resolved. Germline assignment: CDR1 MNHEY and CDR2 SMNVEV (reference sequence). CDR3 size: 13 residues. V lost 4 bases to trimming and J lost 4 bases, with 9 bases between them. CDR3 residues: CASSSIVADTQYF. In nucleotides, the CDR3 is TGTGCCAGCAGTTCTATCGTAGCAGATACGCAGTATTTT.

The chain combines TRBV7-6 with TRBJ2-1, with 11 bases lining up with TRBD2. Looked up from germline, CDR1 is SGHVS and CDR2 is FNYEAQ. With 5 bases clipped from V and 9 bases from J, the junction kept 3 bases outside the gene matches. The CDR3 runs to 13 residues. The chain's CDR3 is CASSRLAGLEQFF. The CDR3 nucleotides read TGTGCCAGCAGCCGACTAGCGGGGCTTGAGCAGTTCTTC.

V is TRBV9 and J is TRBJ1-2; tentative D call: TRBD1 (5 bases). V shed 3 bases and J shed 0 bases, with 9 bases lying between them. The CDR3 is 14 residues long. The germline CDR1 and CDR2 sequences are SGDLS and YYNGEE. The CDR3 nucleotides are TGTGCCAGCAGCGCGGACACGTCTAACTATGGCTACACCTTC. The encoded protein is CASSADTSNYGYTF.

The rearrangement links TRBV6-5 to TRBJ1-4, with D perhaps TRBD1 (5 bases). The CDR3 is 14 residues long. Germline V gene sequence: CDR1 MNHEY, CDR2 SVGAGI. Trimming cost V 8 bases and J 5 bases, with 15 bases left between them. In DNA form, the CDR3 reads TGTGCCAGCCGCCGCGCAGGGAGGAATGAAAAACTGTTTTTT. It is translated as CASRRAGRNEKLFF.

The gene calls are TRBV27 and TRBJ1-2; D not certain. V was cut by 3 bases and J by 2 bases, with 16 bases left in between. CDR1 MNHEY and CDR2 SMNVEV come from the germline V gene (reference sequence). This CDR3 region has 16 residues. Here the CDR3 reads CASSLARPKLNYGYTF. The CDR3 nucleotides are TGTGCCAGCAGTTTGGCTCGGCCGAAACTAAACTATGGCTACACCTTC.

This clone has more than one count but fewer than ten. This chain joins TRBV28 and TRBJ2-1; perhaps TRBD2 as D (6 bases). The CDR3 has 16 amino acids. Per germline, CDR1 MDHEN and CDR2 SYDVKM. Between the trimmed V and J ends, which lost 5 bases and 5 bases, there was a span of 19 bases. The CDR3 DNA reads TGTGCCAGCAGTGGAGGTAGCGGCCTCTCGGACAATGAGCAGTTCTTC. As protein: CASSGGSGLSDNEQFF.

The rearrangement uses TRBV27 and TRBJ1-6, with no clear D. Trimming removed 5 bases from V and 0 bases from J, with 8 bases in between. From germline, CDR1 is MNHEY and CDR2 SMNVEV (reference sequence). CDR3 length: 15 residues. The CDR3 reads CASSLRNSYNSPLHF. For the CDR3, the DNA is TGTGCCAGCAGTCTTCGTAACTCCTATAATTCACCCCTCCACTTT.